One and the same sample provided the 25 T cell receptor beta chains below, sequenced in a study of T cells in Graves' hyperthyroidism and ophthalmopathy. Amplification of TCR beta CDR3 regions was performed using RNA transcripts as template. Using the HTBI primer set, a first-round RT-PCR was run on the TCR CDR3. TCRdb recomputed calls from the multiplex PCR reads with MiXCR, one row per CDR3 protein. Of roughly 700,000 distinct CDR3 sequences in the sample, under 45% were seen once. Sequenced input: blood. These receptor sequences come from a middle-aged woman with Graves' hyperthyroidism.

Remarks on this clonotype: A single base separates this from a much larger clone, so it may be a read error. The rearrangement joins TRBV10-3 to TRBJ1-6; tentatively, D is TRBD1 (5 bases). Germline V gives CDR1 ENHRY, CDR2 SYGVKD. Trimming shortened V by 3 bases and J by 10 bases, and 10 bases separated the two germline ends. The CDR3 totals 13 residues. CDR3 coding DNA: TGTGCCATCAGTGAAACAAGGGGCTCACCCCTCCACTTT. Translating it yields CAISETRGSPLHF.

The CDR3 loop is CASSGMRGLDIQETQYF. The CDR3 DNA is TGTGCCAGCAGCGGCATGAGGGGACTAGATATCCAAGAGACCCAGTACTTC. The gene calls are TRBV9 and TRBJ2-5; 8 bases match TRBD2. Trimming took 3 bases from V and 1 from J; bases not matched to a gene: 11. The CDR3 consists of 17 residues. Looked up from germline, CDR1 is SGDLS and CDR2 is YYNGEE.

This clonotype has at least ten counts. This chain links TRBV20-1 with TRBJ1-2; 9 positions match TRBD1. This CDR3 has 16 residues. CDR1 and CDR2 (germline): DFQATT, SNEGSKA (reference sequence). The V gene end was trimmed by 0 bases and the J gene end by 8 bases; junction bases not matched to a gene: 13. The CDR3 DNA reads as TGCAGTGCTAGAGATTCCGGGACAGGGCCCGTTGGGGGCTACACCTTC. This sequence encodes CSARDSGTGPVGGYTF.

This clonotype was recorded at least ten times. This chain joins TRBV2 and TRBJ2-7; TRBD2 matches 12 bases. This CDR3 is 14 amino acids long. Germline V gene sequence: CDR1 SNHLY, CDR2 FYNNEI. J was trimmed by 6 bases and V by 5 bases; bases with no gene match: 5. The CDR3 spells CASSRLAGAGEQYF. The CDR3 DNA reads as TGTGCCAGCAGTCGACTAGCGGGAGCGGGCGAGCAGTACTTC.

This clonotype was detected many times. CDR3 in DNA: TGTGCCAGCACCCTCGGCTACGAGCAGTACTTC. It codes for CASTLGYEQYF. The chain uses TRBV12-3 or TRBV12-4 and TRBJ2-7; D gene uncertain. The CDR3 loop spans 11 amino acids. V lost 7 bases and J lost 3, with 7 bases in between.

This clonotype was detected many times. The chain is built from TRBV19 and TRBJ1-5; TRBD1 matches at 10 bases. Germline V gives CDR1 LNHDA, CDR2 SQIVND (reference sequence). This CDR3 comprises 14 residues. With 5 bases clipped from V and 6 bases from J, the junction kept 4 bases outside the gene matches. The CDR3 is CASSWTGGGQPQHF. As DNA, the CDR3 is TGTGCCAGTAGTTGGACAGGGGGGGGTCAGCCCCAGCATTTT.

The rearrangement joins TRBV6-6 to TRBJ1-1, with 12 bases fitting TRBD1. The junction had 6 bases not matched to a gene; V was cut back by 0 bases and J by 4 bases. The CDR3 extends over 17 amino acids. Germline CDR1 and CDR2: MNHNY and SVGAGI (reference sequence). The CDR3 nucleotides are TGTGCCAGCAGTTACTCCGGGACAGGGGGCCTCGGCACTGAAGCTTTCTTT. Amino acids: CASSYSGTGGLGTEAFF.

This clonotype was recorded at least ten times. V is TRBV5-8 and J is TRBJ1-2, with D possibly matching TRBD1 (5 bases). The V gene lost 4 bases and the J gene lost 14 bases, with 21 bases spanning the gap. This CDR3 region has 13 residues. Germline V CDR1 and CDR2: SGHTS, YDEGEE. CDR3 in DNA: TGTGCCAGCAGCACAATAGGCAGGGTGGGAGATACCTTC. It specifies CASSTIGRVGDTF. Combining the CDR3 with reference TRBV5-8 and TRBJ1-2 gives the whole variable domain EAGVTQSPTHLIKTRGQQATLRCSPISGHTSVYWYQQALGLGLQFLLWYDEGEERNRGNFPPRFSGRQFPNYSSELNVNALELEDSALYLCASSTIGRVGDTFGSGTRLTVV.

Only a few counts were recorded for this clonotype. A read error may produce the germline difference seen at one junction end. The chain combines TRBV6-6 with TRBJ2-5; 8 bases fit TRBD1. The CDR3 loop spans 12 amino acids. The germline V gene has CDR1 MNHNY and CDR2 SVGAGI (reference sequence). In nucleotides, the CDR3 is TGTGCCAGCAGTAATGACAGGGGCCCGTCGGACTTC. Translated: CASSNDRGPSDF.

This clonotype showed up just a few times. The chain has TRBV6-2 or TRBV6-3 and TRBJ2-2, with 7 bases identical to TRBD2. The CDR3 spans 14 residues. V was clipped by 6 bases and J by 7 bases; unmatched bases: 8. The germline CDR1 and CDR2 sequences are MNHEY and SVGEGT. CDR3 residues: CASRPTSSYGELFF. In DNA, the CDR3 is TGTGCCAGCAGACCGACTAGCTCATACGGGGAGCTGTTTTTT.

This chain connects TRBV19 to TRBJ2-5; no definite D call. The CDR3 loop spans 13 amino acids. Germline V gene sequence: CDR1 LNHDA, CDR2 SQIVND (reference sequence). Trimming cost V 3 bases and J 5 bases, with 10 bases left between them. CDR3 residues: CASSISRPETQYF. CDR3 coding DNA: TGTGCCAGTAGTATCAGCCGTCCGGAGACCCAGTACTTC.

This clonotype was observed many times. This rearrangement joins TRBV20-1 to TRBJ1-2; tentative D call: TRBD1 (5 bases). The CDR3 length is 16 residues. Germline CDR1 reads DFQATT; CDR2 reads SNEGSKA (reference sequence). The V end lost 0 bases, the J end lost 0 bases, and 14 bases lay between the germline ends. The CDR3 DNA sequence: TGCAGTGCTAGAGATGGAGCAGGGACCGCTAACTATGGCTACACCTTC. Translation gives CSARDGAGTANYGYTF.

The chain links TRBV6-1 to TRBJ2-2; 8 bases are shared with TRBD1. This CDR3 comprises 16 residues. V was pared by 7 bases and J by 4 bases, with 11 bases of the junction left unmatched. Germline V CDR1 and CDR2: MNHNS, SASEGT. The CDR3 is CASTEGQVGVTGELFF. The CDR3 coding sequence is TGTGCCAGCACCGAGGGACAGGTCGGGGTCACCGGGGAGCTGTTTTTT.

Here the CDR3 DNA reads TGTGCCAGCAGCCCCGGGACTAGCGGGATCCGCCCCGGGGAGCTGTTTTTT. It codes for CASSPGTSGIRPGELFF. The gene calls are TRBV7-9 and TRBJ2-2; 13 bases map to TRBD2. Germline assignment: CDR1 SEHNR and CDR2 FQNEAQ (reference sequence). The CDR3 runs to 17 residues. V lost 5 bases, J lost 6 bases, and 9 bases stayed unmatched.

The chain carries TRBV14 and TRBJ1-2; D is uncertain. Germline CDR1 is SGHDN and CDR2 is FVKESK. Trimming removed 0 bases from V and 5 bases from J, with 13 bases in between. The CDR3 is made up of 15 amino acids. The CDR3 region has the DNA TGTGCCAGCAGCCAAGAATGGGCAATTCCTTATGGCTACACCTTC. Its protein is CASSQEWAIPYGYTF. The full variable domain, in which reference TRBV14 and TRBJ1-2 provide the parts outside the CDR3, is EAGVTQFPSHSVIEKGQTVTLRCDPISGHDNLYWYRRVMGKEIKFLLHFVKESKQDESGMPNNRFLAERTGGTYSTLKVQPAELEDSGVYFCASSQEWAIPYGYTFGSGTRLTVV.

In its sample, this clonotype was seen many times. The rearrangement links TRBV7-2 to TRBJ2-5; 7 bases line up with TRBD2. After removal of 3 bases from V and 2 bases from J, the junction contained 6 bases not matched to a gene. This CDR3 region has 15 residues. CDR1 is SGHTA and CDR2 is FQGNSA in the germline V gene. DNA of the CDR3: TGTGCCAGCAGCTTCATGGCGCGGGAGCAAGAGACCCAGTACTTC. The encoded protein is CASSFMAREQETQYF.

This chain connects TRBV12-5 to TRBJ2-5, with a tentative D call TRBD1 (6 bases). This CDR3 is built from 15 residues. The germline V gene encodes CDR1 LGHNT and CDR2 FRNRAP. V lost 6 bases and J lost 5, with 19 bases in between. CDR3 protein: CASGHGTHEEETQYF. As DNA, the CDR3 is TGTGCTAGTGGCCATGGGACACACGAGGAGGAGACCCAGTACTTC.

This clonotype came up a few times. The V and J genes are TRBV6-1 and TRBJ2-2; possibly TRBD2 for D (6 bases). CDR1 and CDR2 (germline): MNHNS, SASEGT. This CDR3 spans 13 amino acids. V was cut by 6 bases and J by 5 bases, with 10 bases left in between. DNA of the CDR3: TGTGCCAGCAGGCCCGGACTAACCGGGGAGCTGTTTTTT. Translated, it gives CASRPGLTGELFF.

In its sample, this clonotype was seen many times. The V gene is TRBV7-2, the J gene TRBJ1-1; possibly TRBD1 for D (6 bases). The germline V gene has CDR1 SGHTA and CDR2 FQGNSA. CDR3 length: 13 residues. Trimming left V 2 bases short and J 7 bases short, with 11 bases between. The DNA for the CDR3 is TGTGCCAGCAGCTTAAAGGTCAGGGGTGAAGCTTTCTTT. It codes for CASSLKVRGEAFF. Complete variable domain (other parts from reference TRBV7-2 and TRBJ1-1): GAGVSQSPSNKVTEKGKDVELRCDPISGHTALYWYRQSLGQGLEFLIYFQGNSAPDKSGLPSDRFSAERTGGSVSTLTIQRTQQEDSAVYLCASSLKVRGEAFFGQGTRLTVV.

V usage is TRBV7-9 and J usage is TRBJ2-5; unclear D gene. The ends were cut back, 5 bases at V and 9 bases at J, with 16 bases in the middle. CDR1 is SEHNR and CDR2 is FQNEAQ in the germline V gene (reference sequence). This CDR3 spans 13 amino acids. The CDR3 DNA reads as TGTGCCAGCAGCCGGGCCCTCAATCAGCCCCAGTACTTC. Translation: CASSRALNQPQYF.

This sequence joins TRBV7-8 and TRBJ2-7; TRBD2 matches 7 bases. Germline loops: CDR1 SGHVS, CDR2 FQNEAQ. CDR3 length: 17 amino acids. J gave up 6 bases and V 5 bases, and 19 bases lay outside the gene matches. For the CDR3, the DNA is TGTGCCAGCAGCCAAGATGCAGGGAGGGAATCACGTGCCGAGCAGTACTTC. It is translated as CASSQDAGRESRAEQYF.

In this sample, this clonotype turned up a few times. The chain recombines TRBV7-2 with TRBJ2-7; weak D call: TRBD1 (5 bases). Trimming removed 3 bases from V and 6 bases from J, with 18 bases in between. In germline, CDR1 is SGHTA, CDR2 FQGNSA. The CDR3 has 15 residues. The DNA for the CDR3 is TGTGCCAGCAGCTTGGCTCTCCAGGGCCGGTCCGAGCAGTACTTC. Translating it yields CASSLALQGRSEQYF. Together with reference TRBV7-2 and TRBJ2-7, the CDR3 gives the full variable domain: GAGVSQSPSNKVTEKGKDVELRCDPISGHTALYWYRQSLGQGLEFLIYFQGNSAPDKSGLPSDRFSAERTGGSVSTLTIQRTQQEDSAVYLCASSLALQGRSEQYFGPGTRLTVT.

The count of this clonotype is one. The V gene is TRBV10-3, the J gene TRBJ1-1, with D uncertain. The germline gives CDR1 ENHRY, CDR2 SYGVKD. The CDR3 totals 13 residues. Trimming left V 6 bases short and J 1 base short, with 9 bases between. CDR3 sequence: CAIRNEGNTEAFF. DNA for the CDR3: TGTGCCATCAGGAATGAGGGGAACACTGAAGCTTTCTTT.

About this clonotype itself: One end of the junction is discordant with germline, which a read error may explain. The J gene is TRBJ1-2, the V gene TRBV6-5; D remains unclear. Germline loops: CDR1 MNHEY, CDR2 SVGAGI. The CDR3 has 12 amino acids. This CDR3 is CAISYQGYGYTF. CDR3 coding DNA: TGTGCCATCAGTTACCAAGGGTATGGCTACACCTTC.

This clonotype was counted between two and nine times. This chain joins TRBV7-8 and TRBJ1-5, with 8 bases fitting TRBD1. With V trimmed by 8 bases and J by 5 bases, 11 bases remained unmatched. The CDR3 length is 15 residues. Germline V CDR1 and CDR2: SGHVS, FQNEAQ. DNA for the CDR3: TGTGCCAGCTCACCTTTTCAGGGGGCGGATCAGCCCCAGCATTTT. Amino acid sequence: CASSPFQGADQPQHF.